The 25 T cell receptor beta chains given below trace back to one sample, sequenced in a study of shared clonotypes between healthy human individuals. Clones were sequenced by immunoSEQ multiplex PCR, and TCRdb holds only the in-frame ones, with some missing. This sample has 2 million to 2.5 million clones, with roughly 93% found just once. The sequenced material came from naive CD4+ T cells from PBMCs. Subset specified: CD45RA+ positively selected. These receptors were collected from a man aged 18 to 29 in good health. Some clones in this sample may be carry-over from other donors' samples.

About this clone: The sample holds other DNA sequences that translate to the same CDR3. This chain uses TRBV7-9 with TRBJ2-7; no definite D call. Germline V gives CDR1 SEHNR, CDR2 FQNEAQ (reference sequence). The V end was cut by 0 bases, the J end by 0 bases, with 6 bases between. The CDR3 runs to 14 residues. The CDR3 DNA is TGTGCCAGCAGCTTAGCCGCGAGCTCCTACGAGCAGTACTTC. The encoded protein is CASSLAASSYEQYF.

CDR3 DNA: TGTGCCAGCAGTTTATCAGGGGGGGCAGGCAATGAGCAGTTCTTC. Its translation is CASSLSGGAGNEQFF. This chain joins TRBV28 and TRBJ2-1, with D perhaps being TRBD1 or TRBD2 (7 bases each). This CDR3 is built from 15 residues. Trimming took 1 base from V and 6 from J, leaving 13 bases between them. Per the germline V gene, CDR1 is MDHEN and CDR2 is SYDVKM.

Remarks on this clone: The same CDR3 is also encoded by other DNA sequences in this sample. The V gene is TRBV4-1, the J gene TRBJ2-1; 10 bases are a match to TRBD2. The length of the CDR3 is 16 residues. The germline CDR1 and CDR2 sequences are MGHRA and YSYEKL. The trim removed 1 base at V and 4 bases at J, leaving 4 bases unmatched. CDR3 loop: CASSQGGLAVYNEQFF. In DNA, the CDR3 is TGCGCCAGCAGCCAAGGAGGACTAGCGGTTTACAATGAGCAGTTCTTC.

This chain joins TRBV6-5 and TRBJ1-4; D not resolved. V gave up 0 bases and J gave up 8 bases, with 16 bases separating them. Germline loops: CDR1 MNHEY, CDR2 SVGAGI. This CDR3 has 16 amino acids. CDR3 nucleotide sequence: TGTGCCAGCAGTTACTCTCGGCCGGGAGGGTACGAAAAACTGTTTTTT. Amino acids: CASSYSRPGGYEKLFF.

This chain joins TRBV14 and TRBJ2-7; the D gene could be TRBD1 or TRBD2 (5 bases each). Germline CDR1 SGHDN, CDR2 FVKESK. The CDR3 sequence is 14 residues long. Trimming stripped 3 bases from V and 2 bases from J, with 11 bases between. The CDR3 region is CASSQGTAPYEQYF. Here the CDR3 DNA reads TGTGCCAGCAGCCAGGGGACGGCTCCCTACGAGCAGTACTTC.

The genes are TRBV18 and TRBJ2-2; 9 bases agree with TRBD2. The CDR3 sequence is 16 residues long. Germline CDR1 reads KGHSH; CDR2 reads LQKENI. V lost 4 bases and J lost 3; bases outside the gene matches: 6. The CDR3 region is CASSLRRTSDTGELFF. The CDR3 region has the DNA TGTGCCAGCTCACTCCGCCGGACTAGCGACACCGGGGAGCTGTTTTTT.

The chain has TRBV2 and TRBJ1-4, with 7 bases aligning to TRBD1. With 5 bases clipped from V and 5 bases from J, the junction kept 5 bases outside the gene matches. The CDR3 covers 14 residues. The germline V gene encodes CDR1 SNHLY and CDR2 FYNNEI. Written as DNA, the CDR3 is TGTGCCAGCAGTCTCCTGGACAGGAATGAAAAACTGTTTTTT. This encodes CASSLLDRNEKLFF. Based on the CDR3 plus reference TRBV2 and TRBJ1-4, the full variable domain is EPEVTQTPSHQVTQMGQEVILRCVPISNHLYFYWYRQILGQKVEFLVSFYNNEISEKSEIFDDQFSVERPDGSNFTLKIRSTKLEDSAMYFCASSLLDRNEKLFFGSGTQLSVL.

The CDR3 bases are TGCAGCGTCAAGTGGAATCGGGGCAATGAGCAGTTCTTC. The encoded protein is CSVKWNRGNEQFF. The rearrangement uses TRBV29-1 and TRBJ2-1; tentative D call: TRBD2 (5 bases). The V end lost 6 bases, the J end lost 6 bases, and 15 bases lay between the germline ends. Germline V CDR1 and CDR2: SQVTM, ANQGSEA. The CDR3 length is 13 residues.

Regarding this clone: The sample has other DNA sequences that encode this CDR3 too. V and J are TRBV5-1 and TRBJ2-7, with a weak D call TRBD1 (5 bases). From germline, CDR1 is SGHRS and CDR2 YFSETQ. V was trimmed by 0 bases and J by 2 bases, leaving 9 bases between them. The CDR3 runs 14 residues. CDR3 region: CASSLEGLAYEQYF. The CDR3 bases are TGCGCCAGCAGCTTGGAGGGGCTAGCCTACGAGCAGTACTTC.

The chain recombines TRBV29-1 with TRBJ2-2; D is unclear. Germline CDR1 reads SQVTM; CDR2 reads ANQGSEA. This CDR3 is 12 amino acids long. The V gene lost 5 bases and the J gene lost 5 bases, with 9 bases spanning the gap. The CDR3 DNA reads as TGCAGCGTTCTCGACATTACCGGGGAGCTGTTTTTT. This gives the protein CSVLDITGELFF.

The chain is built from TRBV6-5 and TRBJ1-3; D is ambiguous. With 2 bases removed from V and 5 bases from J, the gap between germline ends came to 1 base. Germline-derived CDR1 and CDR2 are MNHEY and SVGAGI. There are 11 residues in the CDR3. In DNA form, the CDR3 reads TGTGCCAGCAGTTACAGAAACACCATATATTTT. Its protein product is CASSYRNTIYF.

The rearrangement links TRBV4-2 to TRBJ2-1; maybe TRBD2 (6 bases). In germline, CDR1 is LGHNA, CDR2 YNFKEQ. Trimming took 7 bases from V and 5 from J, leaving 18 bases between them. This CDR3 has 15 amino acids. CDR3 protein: CASTPRIADDNEQFF. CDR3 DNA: TGTGCCAGCACCCCGAGAATAGCGGATGACAATGAGCAGTTCTTC.

CDR3 sequence reads: CASSVGRNTEAFF. The CDR3 DNA sequence: TGTGCCAGCAGCGTTGGTCGGAACACTGAAGCTTTCTTT. This chain connects TRBV11-2 to TRBJ1-1; D is unclear. Between the trimmed V and J ends, which lost 5 bases and 1 base, there was a span of 8 bases. Germline assignment: CDR1 SGHAT and CDR2 FQNNGV. This CDR3 comprises 13 residues. The full variable domain, its missing parts supplied by reference TRBV11-2 and TRBJ1-1, is EAGVAQSPRYKIIEKRQSVAFWCNPISGHATLYWYQQILGQGPKLLIQFQNNGVVDDSQLPKDRFSAERLKGVDSTLKIQPAKLEDSAVYLCASSVGRNTEAFFGQGTRLTVV.

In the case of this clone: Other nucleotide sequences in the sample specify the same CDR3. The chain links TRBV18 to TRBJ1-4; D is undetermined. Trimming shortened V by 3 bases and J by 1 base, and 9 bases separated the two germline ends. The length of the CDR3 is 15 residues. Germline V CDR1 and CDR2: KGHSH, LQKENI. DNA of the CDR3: TGTGCCAGCTCACCCAGGACGGGAACTAATGAAAAACTGTTTTTT. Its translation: CASSPRTGTNEKLFF.

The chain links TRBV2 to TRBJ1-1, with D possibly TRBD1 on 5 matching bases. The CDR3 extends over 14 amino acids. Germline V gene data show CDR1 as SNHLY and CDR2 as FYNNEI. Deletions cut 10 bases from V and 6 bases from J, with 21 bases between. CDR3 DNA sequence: TGTGCCACCAGCTTGGAGGCGGGACGGGCTGAAGCTTTCTTT. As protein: CATSLEAGRAEAFF.

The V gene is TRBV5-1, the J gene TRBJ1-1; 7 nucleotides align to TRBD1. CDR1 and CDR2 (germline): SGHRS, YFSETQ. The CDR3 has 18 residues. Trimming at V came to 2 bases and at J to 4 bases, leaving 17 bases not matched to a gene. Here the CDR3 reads CASSFQSARQGTGTEAFF. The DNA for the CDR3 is TGCGCCAGCAGCTTCCAATCGGCGCGACAGGGAACAGGCACTGAAGCTTTCTTT.

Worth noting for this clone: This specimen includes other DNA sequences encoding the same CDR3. The CDR3: CASSFSPRETQYF. CDR3 in DNA: TGTGCCAGCAGCTTTAGCCCCCGAGAGACCCAGTACTTC. V gene TRBV7-3 combines with J gene TRBJ2-5; D unresolved. Germline-derived CDR1 and CDR2 are SGHTA and FQGTGA. The V end was cut by 3 bases, the J end by 4 bases, with 9 bases between. CDR3 length: 13 amino acids. Using reference TRBV7-3 and TRBJ2-5 for the parts outside the CDR3, the full variable domain is GAGVSQTPSNKVTEKGKYVELRCDPISGHTALYWYRQSLGQGPEFLIYFQGTGAADDSGLPNDRFFAVRPEGSVSTLKIQRTERGDSAVYLCASSFSPRETQYFGPGTRLLVL.

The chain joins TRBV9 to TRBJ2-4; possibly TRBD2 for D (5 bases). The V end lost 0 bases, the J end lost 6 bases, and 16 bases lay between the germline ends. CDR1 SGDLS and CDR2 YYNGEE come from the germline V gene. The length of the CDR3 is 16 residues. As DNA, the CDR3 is TGTGCCAGCAGCGTAGGGGTAGCGCTCAGTCGAAACATTCAGTACTTC. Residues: CASSVGVALSRNIQYF. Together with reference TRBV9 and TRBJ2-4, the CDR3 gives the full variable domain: DSGVTQTPKHLITATGQRVTLRCSPRSGDLSVYWYQQSLDQGLQFLIQYYNGEERAKGNILERFSAQQFPDLHSELNLSSLELGDSALYFCASSVGVALSRNIQYFGAGTRLSVL.

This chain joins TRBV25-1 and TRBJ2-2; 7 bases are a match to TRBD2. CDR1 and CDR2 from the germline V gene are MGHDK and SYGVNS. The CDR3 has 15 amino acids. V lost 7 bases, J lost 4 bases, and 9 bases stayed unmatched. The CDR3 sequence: CASNPTSVSTGELFF. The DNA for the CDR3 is TGTGCCAGCAATCCCACTAGCGTCAGCACCGGGGAGCTGTTTTTT.

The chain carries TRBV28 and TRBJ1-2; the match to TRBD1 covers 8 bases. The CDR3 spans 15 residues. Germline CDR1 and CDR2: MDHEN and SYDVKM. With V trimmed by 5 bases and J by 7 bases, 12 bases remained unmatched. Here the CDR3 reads CASSLILGQGSGYTF. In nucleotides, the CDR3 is TGTGCCAGCAGTCTGATCCTTGGACAGGGCAGTGGCTACACCTTC.

CDR3 sequence: CASSLVVSASEQYF. For the CDR3, the DNA is TGTGCCAGCAGCTTGGTGGTGTCTGCGAGCGAGCAGTACTTC. V is TRBV5-5 and J is TRBJ2-7; D is ambiguous. This CDR3 spans 14 amino acids. Germline V gene data show CDR1 as SGHKS and CDR2 as YYEKEE (reference sequence). Trimming took off 0 bases at V and 6 bases at J, with 13 bases between the two ends.

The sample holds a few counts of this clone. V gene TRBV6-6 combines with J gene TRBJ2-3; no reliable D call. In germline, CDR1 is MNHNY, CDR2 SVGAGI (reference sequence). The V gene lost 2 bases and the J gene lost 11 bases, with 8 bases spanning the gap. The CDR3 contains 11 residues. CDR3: CASSYGGEQYF. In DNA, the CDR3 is TGTGCCAGCAGTTACGGCGGCGAGCAGTATTTT.

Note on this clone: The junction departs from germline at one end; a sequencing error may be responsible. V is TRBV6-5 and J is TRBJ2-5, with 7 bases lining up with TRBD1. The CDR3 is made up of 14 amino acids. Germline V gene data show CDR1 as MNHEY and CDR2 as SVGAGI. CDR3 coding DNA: TGTGCCAGCAGGTACTCGGGACAGCAAGAGACCCAGTACTTC. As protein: CASRYSGQQETQYF.

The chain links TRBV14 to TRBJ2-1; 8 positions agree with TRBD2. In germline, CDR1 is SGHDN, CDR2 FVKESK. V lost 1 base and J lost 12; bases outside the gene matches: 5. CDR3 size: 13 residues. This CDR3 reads CASSQAGGPGQFF. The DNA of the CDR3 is TGTGCCAGCAGCCAAGCGGGAGGGCCAGGGCAGTTCTTC.

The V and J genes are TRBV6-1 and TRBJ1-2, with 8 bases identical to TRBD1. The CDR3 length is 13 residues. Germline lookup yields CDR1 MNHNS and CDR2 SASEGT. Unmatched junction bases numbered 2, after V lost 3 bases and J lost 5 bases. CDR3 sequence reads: CASSDRDRYGYTF. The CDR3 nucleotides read TGTGCCAGCAGTGACCGGGACAGGTATGGCTACACCTTC.